This is a list of T cell receptor beta chains from one sample in a study of blood T cell repertoires in COVID-19. The assay was immunoSEQ multiplex PCR, and TCRdb's table has in-frame clones only and misses some. Of some 190,000 clones listed, around 81% are singletons. The sequencing input was PBMCs or T cells enriched from blood (not recorded which). These receptors were obtained from a young man with acute COVID-19. CDR3s include the opening cysteine and the closing phenylalanine or tryptophan. D genes are given only for firm matches. Clone size is shown for a subset of rows, as once, few, many or a class of expanded clone.

CDR3 length,clone size,V gene,D gene,J gene,CDR3 protein,CDR3 DNA
14,few,TRBV6-5,.,TRBJ2-7,CASSYSGHLDEQYF,TGTGCCAGCAGTTACTCAGGACATCTAGACGAGCAGTACTTC
16,.,TRBV10-3,.,TRBJ1-1,CAISDPPGRTNTEAFF,TGTGCCATCAGTGACCCCCCAGGGCGGACGAACACTGAAGCTTTCTTT
13,.,TRBV5-4,.,TRBJ1-2,CASARGANYGYTF,TGTGCCAGCGCTCGCGGGGCGAACTATGGCTACACCTTC
13,.,TRBV4-2,TRBD1,TRBJ1-5,CASSPDRGQPQHF,TGTGCCAGCAGCCCGGACAGGGGCCAGCCCCAGCATTTT
14,few,TRBV9,.,TRBJ1-5,CASSIYGGSQPQHF,TGTGCCAGCAGCATATACGGCGGTAGTCAGCCCCAGCATTTT
15,.,TRBV7-2,TRBD2,TRBJ2-1,CASSLEAGAGNEQFF,TGTGCCAGCAGCTTAGAAGCGGGGGCTGGGAATGAGCAGTTCTTC
18,.,TRBV10-1,TRBD1,TRBJ1-3,CASIVGTGPNKGGNTIYF,TGCGCCAGCATTGTGGGGACAGGGCCCAATAAGGGGGGAAACACCATATATTTT
12,.,TRBV6-5,TRBD1,TRBJ1-1,CASWDRGGPAFF,TGTGCCAGTTGGGACAGGGGAGGGCCGGCTTTCTTT
16,.,TRBV28,.,TRBJ2-3,CASSAPFSTATDTQYF,TGTGCCAGCAGCGCCCCTTTTTCGACAGCCACAGATACGCAGTATTTT
13,.,TRBV7-7,.,TRBJ2-5,CASSAGLQETQYF,TGTGCCAGCAGCGCGGGACTCCAAGAGACCCAGTACTTC
14,few,TRBV5-4,.,TRBJ2-7,CASSYDRRTYEQYF,TGTGCCAGCAGCTATGACAGGAGAACCTACGAGCAGTACTTC
12,.,TRBV15,.,TRBJ1-4,CATSRADEKLFF,TGTGCCACCAGCAGAGCGGATGAAAAACTGTTTTTT
15,.,TRBV5-6,TRBD1,TRBJ1-2,CASSLEVRGLEGYTF,TGTGCCAGCAGCTTGGAGGTCAGGGGGCTGGAGGGCTACACCTTC
13,once,TRBV5-1,.,TRBJ1-3,CASSLGQRDTIYF,TGCGCCAGCAGCTTGGGACAGCGAGACACCATATATTTT